The T cell receptor (beta chain) under discussion was sequenced for a study of CD8 T cells in ankylosing spondylitis. The study's findings and limits: Apparently characteristic of ankylosing spondylitis blood was a TCR beta motif (roughly eight highly homologous variants). Certain motif variants had earlier appeared in reactive arthritis synovial fluid and blood. Clones linked to disease were reported to show significant enrichment in matched ankylosing spondylitis synovial fluid. With a CD8+ phenotype, disease-linked clones were relatively rare in peripheral blood.

A word on this clonotype: The target antigen is unknown.

Quantitative 5'-RACE with molecular barcodes was used to make the TCR beta libraries. TCRdb passed the 5' RACE reads through MiXCR, listing each CDR3 protein once. This table holds roughly 450,000 distinct CDR3 sequences, roughly a quarter found once. V was clipped by 5 bases and J by 5 bases, with 12 bases between them. Germline CDR1 and CDR2: KGHSH and LQKENI. The CDR3 length is 13 residues. V and J are TRBV18 and TRBJ2-5, with D tentatively TRBD2 (6 bases). The origin of this receptor is a male donor with ankylosing spondylitis. Sequencing was carried out using blood, either unsorted or a sorted T cell fraction (not recorded which). The CDR3 loop is CASSERAAETQYF. For the CDR3, the DNA is TGTGCCAGCTCAGAGCGGGCTGCGGAGACCCAGTACTTC.